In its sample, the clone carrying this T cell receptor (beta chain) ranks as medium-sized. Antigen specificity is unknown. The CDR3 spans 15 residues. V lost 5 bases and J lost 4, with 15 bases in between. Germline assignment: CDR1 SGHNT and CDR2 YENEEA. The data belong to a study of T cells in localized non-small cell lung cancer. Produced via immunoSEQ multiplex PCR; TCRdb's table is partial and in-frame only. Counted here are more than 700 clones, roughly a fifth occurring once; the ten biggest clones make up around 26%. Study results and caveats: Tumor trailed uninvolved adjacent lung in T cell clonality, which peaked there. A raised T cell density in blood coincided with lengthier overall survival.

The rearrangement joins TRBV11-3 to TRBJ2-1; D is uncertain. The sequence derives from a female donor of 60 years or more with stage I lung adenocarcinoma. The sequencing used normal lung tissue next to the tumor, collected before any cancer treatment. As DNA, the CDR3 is TGTGCCAGCAGCCCCCTGGTGACCGAGTACAATGAGCAGTTCTTC. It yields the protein CASSPLVTEYNEQFF.